One and the same sample provided the 23 T cell receptor beta chains below, sequenced in a study of cytotoxic CD8 clonotypes in ibrutinib-treated CLL. Sequenced by immunoSEQ multiplex PCR; TCRdb stores in-frame clones only, minus some. Of hundreds of thousands of clones detected, approximately 67% appear once; the ten largest clones hold roughly 6%. The sequences come from PBMCs, collected after 36 months of ibrutinib treatment. The receptors come from a human donor with chronic lymphocytic leukemia.

A few counts support this clone. The J gene is TRBJ1-6, the V gene TRBV14; the D is unclear. The germline gives CDR1 SGHDN, CDR2 FVKESK. CDR3 length: 12 amino acids. Trimming removed 1 base from V and 13 bases from J, with 8 bases in between. CDR3: CASSQGASPLHF. CDR3 nucleotide sequence: TGTGCCAGCAGCCAAGGCGCTTCGCCCCTCCACTTT.

The chain is built from TRBV7-2 and TRBJ2-2; no firm D call. The CDR3 totals 15 residues. Germline CDR1 SGHTA, CDR2 FQGNSA. Trimming pared 1 base from V and 2 bases from J, leaving 8 bases between. The CDR3 nucleotides are TGTGCCAGCAGCTTAGTTAGCCCCAACACCGGGGAGCTGTTTTTT. It encodes CASSLVSPNTGELFF.

V usage is TRBV30 and J usage is TRBJ2-7; unclear D gene. V lost 2 bases and J lost 0, with 11 bases in between. The germline CDR1 and CDR2 sequences are GTSNPN and SVGIG (reference sequence). The CDR3 sequence is 14 residues long. The CDR3 DNA follows: TGTGCCTGGAGTCTTGCGAATAGCTCCTACGAGCAGTACTTC. Translation gives CAWSLANSSYEQYF.

J is TRBJ1-3 and V is TRBV6-1; D not certain. Germline V gene data show CDR1 as MNHNS and CDR2 as SASEGT. This CDR3 has 15 amino acids. Trimming cost V 7 bases and J 0 bases, with 13 bases left between them. The DNA of the CDR3 is TGTGCCAGCATCAAAATCACGATCTCTGGAAACACCATATATTTT. It specifies CASIKITISGNTIYF.

The rearrangement uses TRBV11-2 and TRBJ1-1; 7 bases are a match to TRBD1. V shed 7 bases, J shed 4 bases, and the junction held 6 bases outside the gene matches. The CDR3 is made up of 13 amino acids. Germline V gene sequence: CDR1 SGHAT, CDR2 FQNNGV. The CDR3 loop reads CASTRTGSTEAFF. The CDR3 bases are TGTGCCAGCACCCGGACAGGCTCCACTGAAGCTTTCTTT. Supplemented by reference TRBV11-2 and TRBJ1-1, the full variable domain reads EAGVAQSPRYKIIEKRQSVAFWCNPISGHATLYWYQQILGQGPKLLIQFQNNGVVDDSQLPKDRFSAERLKGVDSTLKIQPAKLEDSAVYLCASTRTGSTEAFFGQGTRLTVV.

The CDR3 region is CASSFTRGYGYTF. For the CDR3, the DNA is TGTGCCAGCAGCTTTACCAGGGGCTATGGCTACACCTTC. This chain links TRBV7-9 with TRBJ1-2; D perhaps matches TRBD1 (6 bases). V shed 3 bases and J shed 4 bases, with 9 bases lying between them. The CDR3 spans 13 residues. CDR1 is SEHNR and CDR2 is FQNEAQ in the germline V gene (reference sequence).

The chain carries TRBV6-5 and TRBJ2-2, with TRBD1 matching 9 bases. J gave up 4 bases and V 11 bases, and 8 bases lay outside the gene matches. The CDR3 contains 14 residues. Looked up from germline, CDR1 is MNHEY and CDR2 is SVGAGI. This CDR3 is CASQRDRATGELFF. The CDR3 DNA reads TGTGCCTCTCAACGGGACAGGGCCACCGGGGAGCTGTTTTTT.

This clone has a handful of counts. The V call is TRBV15, the J call TRBJ2-1; 12 bases line up with TRBD2. V trimming: 5 bases; J trimming: 8 bases; junction bases outside the gene matches: 10. Per germline, CDR1 LNHNV and CDR2 YYDKDF (reference sequence). The CDR3 loop spans 16 amino acids. CDR3 DNA sequence: TGTGCCACCAGCGGGACTCTAGCGGGAGGGTCAGATGAGCAGTTCTTC. It encodes CATSGTLAGGSDEQFF. The full variable domain, completed using reference TRBV15 and TRBJ2-1, is DAMVIQNPRYQVTQFGKPVTLSCSQTLNHNVMYWYQQKSSQAPKLLFHYYDKDFNNEADTPDNFQSRRPNTSFCFLDIRSPGLGDTAMYLCATSGTLAGGSDEQFFGPGTRLTVL.

This clone was seen only once. The chain uses TRBV4-1 and TRBJ2-5, with TRBD2 identical over 14 bases. The germline V gene has CDR1 MGHRA and CDR2 YSYEKL. The CDR3 runs 15 residues. The J segment lost 4 bases and the V segment lost 4 bases, leaving 2 bases of the junction unmatched. CDR3 coding DNA: TGCGCCAGCAGCCTTGGACTAGCGGGGGGAGAGACCCAGTACTTC. Protein sequence: CASSLGLAGGETQYF.

This sequence joins TRBV5-6 and TRBJ2-3; D gene unclear. The germline CDR1 and CDR2 sequences are SGHDT and YYEEEE. The CDR3 runs to 12 residues. V dropped 0 bases and J dropped 6 bases, with 5 bases sitting between them. CDR3 nucleotides: TGTGCCAGCAGCTTGGACGCGGATACGCAGTATTTT. Its translation is CASSLDADTQYF.

The gene calls are TRBV29-1 and TRBJ2-1; 12 bases line up with TRBD1. The CDR3 runs to 15 residues. V shed 3 bases, J shed 8 bases, and the junction held 8 bases outside the gene matches. Germline values: CDR1 SQVTM, CDR2 ANQGSEA. The CDR3 sequence: CSVEIPGQGADEQFF. CDR3 bases: TGCAGCGTTGAGATACCGGGACAGGGGGCAGATGAGCAGTTCTTC.

Only a few counts were recorded for this clone. At the DNA level, this CDR3 is encoded by other sequences in the same sample as well. V is TRBV27 and J is TRBJ1-2; no reliable D call. The CDR3 runs to 13 residues. Per the germline V gene, CDR1 is MNHEY and CDR2 is SMNVEV (reference sequence). The V gene lost 5 bases and the J gene lost 4 bases, with 11 bases spanning the gap. The CDR3 here is CASSPTGVYGYTF. Here the CDR3 DNA reads TGTGCCAGCAGTCCGACGGGAGTCTATGGCTACACCTTC.

The gene calls are TRBV11-2 and TRBJ2-5; 11 bases fit TRBD2. The germline V gene encodes CDR1 SGHAT and CDR2 FQNNGV. V lost 4 bases to trimming and J lost 2 bases; unmatched junction nucleotides: 6. CDR3 length: 16 residues. The CDR3 bases are TGTGCCAGCAGCTCGCCGGGACTAGCGGAGCAAGAGACCCAGTACTTC. Translation gives CASSSPGLAEQETQYF.

The rearrangement uses TRBV9 and TRBJ2-1; 9 bases agree with TRBD2. The V segment lost 0 bases and the J segment 8 bases; nucleotides outside the gene matches: 12. Germline CDR1 reads SGDLS; CDR2 reads YYNGEE. The CDR3 is made up of 17 amino acids. Here the CDR3 DNA reads TGTGCCAGCAGCGTAGCGTTTGGCGGGAGGGCCGCGGATGAGCAGTTCTTC. Protein product: CASSVAFGGRAADEQFF. The entire variable domain, with the rest obtained from reference TRBV9 and TRBJ2-1, is as follows: DSGVTQTPKHLITATGQRVTLRCSPRSGDLSVYWYQQSLDQGLQFLIQYYNGEERAKGNILERFSAQQFPDLHSELNLSSLELGDSALYFCASSVAFGGRAADEQFFGPGTRLTVL.

The gene calls are TRBV6-4 and TRBJ1-3; D ambiguous. V gave up 3 bases and J gave up 4 bases, with 13 bases separating them. This CDR3 has 15 residues. Germline assignment: CDR1 MRHNA and CDR2 SNTAGT. CDR3 coding DNA: TGTGCCAGCAGTGAAAGGCAGCAAGCGGGAAACACCATATATTTT. Protein sequence: CASSERQQAGNTIYF.

The chain has TRBV9 and TRBJ2-3, with a possible D match to TRBD2 (5 bases). Germline V gene data show CDR1 as SGDLS and CDR2 as YYNGEE. The V end was cut by 2 bases, the J end by 5 bases, with 15 bases between. This CDR3 region has 15 residues. CDR3 amino acids: CASSVETTGIDTQYF. In DNA form, the CDR3 reads TGTGCCAGCAGCGTCGAGACTACTGGTATAGATACGCAGTATTTT. Full variable domain (missing parts from reference TRBV9 and TRBJ2-3): DSGVTQTPKHLITATGQRVTLRCSPRSGDLSVYWYQQSLDQGLQFLIQYYNGEERAKGNILERFSAQQFPDLHSELNLSSLELGDSALYFCASSVETTGIDTQYFGPGTRLTVL.

This chain links TRBV15 with TRBJ2-7, with a weak D call TRBD1 (6 bases). Germline CDR1 LNHNV, CDR2 YYDKDF (reference sequence). The V end was cut by 3 bases, the J end by 6 bases, with 12 bases between. This CDR3 contains 13 residues. This chain's CDR3 is CATSSNRVGEQYF. The CDR3 coding sequence is TGTGCCACCAGCAGTAACAGGGTCGGCGAGCAGTACTTC.

The chain joins TRBV5-1 to TRBJ1-4; D might be TRBD1 (6 bases). V lost 3 bases and J lost 5, with 11 bases in between. Per germline, CDR1 SGHRS and CDR2 YFSETQ. The length of the CDR3 is 14 residues. The CDR3 region is CASSSTGRNEKLFF. CDR3 nucleotides: TGCGCCAGCAGCTCGACAGGACGAAATGAAAAACTGTTTTTT.

The chain has TRBV5-1 and TRBJ2-3; 10 bases agree with TRBD1. V shed 0 bases and J 4 bases; nucleotides not matched to a gene: 5. This CDR3 is built from 16 residues. Germline V gene data show CDR1 as SGHRS and CDR2 as YFSETQ. The DNA for the CDR3 is TGCGCCAGCAGCTTGGCCGGGACAGGGGTGGCAGATACGCAGTATTTT. Its translation: CASSLAGTGVADTQYF.

Here the CDR3 reads CASSRVISYEQYF. In DNA, the CDR3 is TGCGCCAGCAGCCGGGTCATCTCCTACGAGCAGTACTTC. The rearrangement joins TRBV4-1 to TRBJ2-7, with D unclear. The CDR3 totals 13 residues. Germline CDR1 MGHRA, CDR2 YSYEKL. The V end lost 4 bases, the J end lost 0 bases, and 7 bases lay between the germline ends.

V is TRBV29-1 and J is TRBJ2-1, with 8 bases fitting TRBD2. CDR3 length equals 12 residues. In germline, CDR1 is SQVTM, CDR2 ANQGSEA. With V trimmed by 6 bases and J by 10 bases, 8 bases remained unmatched. CDR3 sequence: CSVRGGLAEQFF. The CDR3 DNA follows: TGCAGCGTCCGGGGGGGGTTAGCGGAGCAGTTCTTC.

This chain's CDR3 is CSGGLDTEAFF. The CDR3 DNA is TGCAGTGGAGGGCTGGACACTGAAGCTTTCTTT. This sequence joins TRBV20-1 and TRBJ1-1; no firm D call. The CDR3 has 11 amino acids. Trimming took 7 bases from V and 3 from J, leaving 9 bases between them. Germline V gene sequence: CDR1 DFQATT, CDR2 SNEGSKA (reference sequence).

This clone has just a few counts. The chain joins TRBV6-5 to TRBJ1-6; maybe TRBD1 (5 bases). Between the trimmed V and J ends, which lost 3 bases and 6 bases, there was a span of 9 bases. This CDR3 has 14 amino acids. In germline, CDR1 is MNHEY, CDR2 SVGAGI. The CDR3 nucleotides read TGTGCCAGCAGTTATTGGCAGGGTAATTCACCCCTCCACTTT. Protein sequence: CASSYWQGNSPLHF.